The 21 T cell receptor beta chains below come from one sample, sequenced in a study of Graves' ophthalmopathy and Graves' hyperthyroidism. The authors amplified TCR beta CDR3 regions, and they did so from RNA transcripts for repertoire sequencing. HTBI primers were used in a first-round RT-PCR, which preceded a second-round multiplex PCR. MiXCR, run by TCRdb on the multiplex PCR reads, gives a single entry per CDR3 protein. Among about 640,000 distinct CDR3 sequences listed, 35% to 45% were seen once. The sequenced material came from peripheral blood. The source is an adult man with Graves' ophthalmopathy.

The chain recombines TRBV6-1 with TRBJ1-2; 7 nucleotides match TRBD1. The CDR3 loop spans 15 amino acids. V trimming: 6 bases; J trimming: 5 bases; junction bases outside the gene matches: 12. Germline V CDR1 and CDR2: MNHNS, SASEGT. DNA of the CDR3: TGTGCCAGCAGCATAGGACAGGCGAGACCATATGGCTACACCTTC. Encoded protein: CASSIGQARPYGYTF.

This clonotype was found a few times. Compared with germline, one end of the junction differs, possibly owing to a read error. This chain uses TRBV10-3 with TRBJ1-1; D is unresolved. Germline V CDR1 and CDR2: ENHRY, SYGVKD. This CDR3 spans 14 amino acids. The CDR3: CASSLHGRGNEAFF. CDR3 bases: TGTGCCAGCAGTTTGCACGGGCGAGGGAATGAAGCTTTCTTT.

In the case of this clonotype: A much larger clone lies one base from this, so it may be a read error. The J gene is TRBJ2-2, the V gene TRBV5-1, with 10 bases matching TRBD2. The germline V gene has CDR1 SGHRS and CDR2 YFSETQ. The trim removed 0 bases at V and 9 bases at J, leaving 5 bases unmatched. CDR3 length: 15 residues. This CDR3 reads CASSLGTSGTRELFF. The CDR3 DNA follows: TGCGCCAGCAGCTTGGGGACTAGCGGTACCAGGGAGCTGTTTTTT.

V is TRBV25-1 and J is TRBJ1-3; D call uncertain. Trimming took off 5 bases at V and 0 bases at J, with 11 bases between the two ends. Looked up from germline, CDR1 is MGHDK and CDR2 is SYGVNS. CDR3 size: 15 residues. CDR3 DNA: TGTGCCAGCAGTCCCACAGTGACCTCTGGAAACACCATATATTTT. Translating gives CASSPTVTSGNTIYF.

This clonotype was found many times. Its ends do not fully match the called genes, so a read error is possible. This rearrangement joins TRBV20-1 to TRBJ1-5, with 7 bases lining up with TRBD1. Germline V CDR1 and CDR2: DFQATT, SNEGSKA (reference sequence). This CDR3 spans 13 amino acids. CDR3 sequence reads: CSATRDSNQPQHF. The CDR3 DNA reads TGCAGCGCTACACGGGACAGTAATCAGCCCCAGCATTTT.

V usage is TRBV12-3 or TRBV12-4 and J usage is TRBJ2-3, with D possibly being TRBD1 (6 bases). This CDR3 region has 13 residues. The ends were cut back, 4 bases at V and 7 bases at J, with 12 bases in the middle. In DNA form, the CDR3 reads TGTGCCAGCAGTTCTCAGGGGTGGAATACGCAGTATTTT. The encoded protein is CASSSQGWNTQYF.

The V gene is TRBV10-3, the J gene TRBJ1-5; D remains ambiguous. V shed 4 bases and J shed 6 bases, with 4 bases lying between them. The length of the CDR3 is 11 residues. Germline-derived CDR1 and CDR2 are ENHRY and SYGVKD. In nucleotides, the CDR3 is TGTGCCATCAGTGGCGGTCAGCCCCAGCATTTT. Encoded protein: CAISGGQPQHF.

In this sample, this clonotype turned up many times. CDR3 sequence reads: CASSEERGFQPQHF. The CDR3, as DNA: TGTGCCAGCAGTGAAGAGAGGGGTTTTCAGCCCCAGCATTTT. J is TRBJ1-5 and V is TRBV2; a weak D match, TRBD1 (5 bases). The CDR3 covers 14 residues. V lost 1 base and J 6 bases, leaving 10 bases between the germline ends. Germline CDR1 and CDR2: SNHLY and FYNNEI.

J is TRBJ1-2 and V is TRBV19; 7 bases line up with TRBD1. Germline V lookup: CDR1 LNHDA, CDR2 SQIVND (reference sequence). This CDR3 is 15 amino acids long. Germline trimming cut 2 bases from V and 4 bases from J; bases unmatched to any gene: 7. The CDR3 reads CASSISAGGTYGYTF. CDR3 sequence (DNA): TGTGCCAGTAGTATATCGGCAGGGGGGACCTATGGCTACACCTTC.

This clonotype was recorded at least ten times. The rearrangement uses TRBV5-1 and TRBJ1-6, with 8 positions matching TRBD1. The germline V gene has CDR1 SGHRS and CDR2 YFSETQ. V lost 4 bases and J lost 6; bases outside the gene matches: 6. This CDR3 spans 15 amino acids. CDR3 sequence: CASSQDGQGNSPLHF. For the CDR3, the DNA is TGCGCCAGCAGCCAAGACGGACAGGGTAATTCACCCCTCCACTTT.

This clonotype turned up a few times. The gene calls are TRBV4-1 and TRBJ1-6; D gene ambiguous. V was cut by 1 base and J by 7 bases, with 11 bases left in between. CDR3 length: 15 amino acids. Germline loops: CDR1 MGHRA, CDR2 YSYEKL. The DNA of the CDR3 is TGCGCCAGCAGCCAAGTTGGGCTCCCAAATTCACCCCTCCACTTT. As protein: CASSQVGLPNSPLHF.

In the case of this clonotype: As the CDR3 is not closed by the conserved phenylalanine or tryptophan, this likely results from a read error. The DNA is omitted, as the CDR3 cannot be located on it reliably, and the CDR3 follows TCRdb's listing. J is TRBJ1-1 and V is TRBV29-1. Inclusive of both ends, the CDR3 amounts to 8 amino acids. Germline CDR1 is SQVTM and CDR2 is ANQGSEA. CDR3: CSVGLGYS.

This clonotype was counted only a few times. The chain employs TRBV11-1 and TRBJ2-5, with 12 positions matching TRBD2. CDR3 length: 19 residues. Looked up from germline, CDR1 is SGHAT and CDR2 is FQDESV (reference sequence). With 5 bases clipped from V and 5 bases from J, the junction kept 18 bases outside the gene matches. DNA of the CDR3: TGTGCCAGCAGCCAAAGTAGAGTCCCTCTAGCGGGGGGGCGGGAGACCCAGTACTTC. It yields the protein CASSQSRVPLAGGRETQYF.

This clonotype was seen ten or more times. The chain carries TRBV10-3 and TRBJ2-6; possibly TRBD1 for D (5 bases). CDR3 length: 16 amino acids. V was shortened by 2 bases and J by 2 bases, with 10 bases between the two germline ends. Germline V gives CDR1 ENHRY, CDR2 SYGVKD. The CDR3 DNA reads as TGTGCCATCAGTGAGGGGGCCAGGGCTGGGGCCAACGTCCTGACTTTC. Translating it yields CAISEGARAGANVLTF.

V is TRBV25-1 and J is TRBJ2-7, with 8 bases matching TRBD2. Germline trimming cut 6 bases from V and 0 bases from J; bases unmatched to any gene: 7. This CDR3 contains 15 residues. The V gene's germline CDR1 is MGHDK and CDR2 SYGVNS. CDR3 region: CASSPRTSLSYEQYF. The CDR3 DNA reads as TGTGCCAGCAGCCCCCGGACTAGCCTCTCCTACGAGCAGTACTTC.

The chain is built from TRBV20-1 and TRBJ1-5; TRBD1 is a possible D gene (5 bases). The CDR3 has 18 amino acids. Germline-derived CDR1 and CDR2 are DFQATT and SNEGSKA (reference sequence). V lost 4 bases, J lost 0 bases, and 22 bases lay in between. CDR3 DNA sequence: TGCAGTGCTACGGGGCCCGGGGACCCACATTATAGCAATCAGCCCCAGCATTTT. Encoded protein: CSATGPGDPHYSNQPQHF.

The J gene is TRBJ2-7, the V gene TRBV29-1, with D perhaps matching TRBD1 (6 bases). Germline CDR1 is SQVTM and CDR2 is ANQGSEA. The V and J ends lost 7 bases and 4 bases respectively, with 14 bases between them. This CDR3 has 12 residues. CDR3 region: CSAGTTPYEQYF. The CDR3 DNA follows: TGCAGCGCCGGGACAACTCCTTACGAGCAGTACTTC.

The rearrangement joins TRBV5-6 to TRBJ2-7; the D gene is possibly TRBD2 (6 bases). V lost 0 bases and J 3 bases, leaving 16 bases between the germline ends. Germline V gene lookup returns CDR1 SGHDT and CDR2 YYEEEE. This CDR3 region has 16 residues. The CDR3 DNA reads TGTGCCAGCAGCTTGGAGTCGGACGGACTACTCTACGAGCAGTACTTC. It specifies CASSLESDGLLYEQYF.

The chain recombines TRBV15 with TRBJ1-4; tentatively, D is TRBD1 (5 bases). V was shortened by 5 bases and J by 1 base, with 5 bases between the two germline ends. There are 13 residues in the CDR3. The germline CDR1 and CDR2 sequences are LNHNV and YYDKDF (reference sequence). In DNA form, the CDR3 reads TGTGCCACCAGCCAGGGAACTAATGAAAAACTGTTTTTT. Translated, it gives CATSQGTNEKLFF.

This clonotype was recorded at least ten times. V and J are TRBV15 and TRBJ2-7, with D uncertain. The CDR3 has 13 residues. Germline V gene sequence: CDR1 LNHNV, CDR2 YYDKDF (reference sequence). The V end lost 2 bases, the J end lost 5 bases, and 10 bases lay between the germline ends. In DNA form, the CDR3 reads TGTGCCACCAGCAGACAGGTGGTCAACGAGCAGTACTTC. It codes for CATSRQVVNEQYF.

In its sample, this clonotype was seen many times. The V gene is TRBV10-2, the J gene TRBJ2-2, with a possible D match to TRBD2 (6 bases). V was clipped by 3 bases and J by 4 bases, with 12 bases between them. Germline lookup yields CDR1 WSHSY and CDR2 SAAADI. CDR3 size: 15 residues. The CDR3 DNA reads TGCGCCAGCAGTGATATGGGGGGAGGCACCGGGGAGCTGTTTTTT. Translated, it gives CASSDMGGGTGELFF.